These 10 T cell receptor beta chains originate from one sample sequenced in a study of blood T cell repertoires in COVID-19. Profiling relied on immunoSEQ multiplex PCR, and the TCRdb table lists in-frame clones only, not all of them. The repertoire holds about 270,000 clones, with over 75% as singletons. Sample: peripheral blood. Receptors originate from a woman in her seventies with acute or convalescent COVID-19.

The J gene is TRBJ1-2, the V gene TRBV5-1, with D tentatively TRBD1 (6 bases). Per germline, CDR1 SGHRS and CDR2 YFSETQ. The CDR3 runs to 15 residues. The V and J ends lost 3 bases and 4 bases respectively, with 16 bases between them. Written as DNA, the CDR3 is TGCGCCAGCAGCTCGGGGCAGGGGCTACCCTATGGCTACACCTTC. It is translated as CASSSGQGLPYGYTF.

V is TRBV27 and J is TRBJ1-2; no firm D call. V was trimmed by 5 bases and J by 4 bases, leaving 14 bases between them. Per the germline V gene, CDR1 is MNHEY and CDR2 is SMNVEV (reference sequence). The CDR3 contains 14 residues. DNA of the CDR3: TGTGCCAGCAGTCCCCCGGGGAGAACCTATGGCTACACCTTC. Amino acids: CASSPPGRTYGYTF.

The chain is built from TRBV5-1 and TRBJ1-1; TRBD1 agrees at 7 bases. The CDR3 runs to 15 residues. Trimming took 4 bases from V and 10 from J; bases not matched to a gene: 16. Per germline, CDR1 SGHRS and CDR2 YFSETQ. In nucleotides, the CDR3 is TGCGCCAGCAGCCCCTTCACGGGACAGCCTTTAGGAGCTTTCTTT. Encoded protein: CASSPFTGQPLGAFF.

V usage is TRBV19 and J usage is TRBJ1-2; 7 positions match TRBD1. The CDR3 runs to 15 residues. CDR1 and CDR2 from the germline V gene are LNHDA and SQIVND (reference sequence). The V gene end was trimmed by 5 bases and the J gene end by 4 bases; junction bases not matched to a gene: 10. The CDR3 nucleotides read TGTGCCAGTAGTCCCCAGACAGGGAGCACCTATGGCTACACCTTC. It is translated as CASSPQTGSTYGYTF.

The gene calls are TRBV23-1 and TRBJ1-2; no firm D call. TRBV23-1 is reported as an ORF; its role is uncertain. The germline V and J ends were trimmed by 2 bases and 3 bases, with 13 bases remaining between them. This CDR3 spans 15 amino acids. The CDR3 reads CASSQAPPRDYGYTF. In nucleotides, the CDR3 is TGCGCCAGCAGTCAAGCCCCCCCGCGGGACTATGGCTACACCTTC.

The V and J genes are TRBV3-1 (or the pseudogene TRBV3-2) and TRBJ2-7; 9 bases agree with TRBD1. The CDR3 covers 17 residues. Germline V gene sequence: CDR1 LGHDT, CDR2 YNNKEL (reference sequence). With 0 bases clipped from V and 3 bases from J, the junction kept 9 bases outside the gene matches. In nucleotides, the CDR3 is TGTGCCAGCAGCCAAGATAGATCGGGACAGGGAGTCTACGAGCAGTACTTC. It specifies CASSQDRSGQGVYEQYF.

The J gene is TRBJ1-4, the V gene TRBV6-6; 10 bases match TRBD1. Germline CDR1 reads MNHNY; CDR2 reads SVGAGI (reference sequence). CDR3 length: 18 amino acids. J was trimmed by 5 bases and V by 5 bases; bases with no gene match: 14. The CDR3 protein is CASSRSGTGVALNEKLFF. The CDR3, as DNA: TGTGCCAGCAGTCGGTCCGGGACAGGGGTGGCCTTAAATGAAAAACTGTTTTTT.

There are a few counts of this clone. The V gene is TRBV4-1, the J gene TRBJ2-5; 8 bases align to TRBD1. J gave up 5 bases and V 2 bases, and 7 bases lay outside the gene matches. Looked up from germline, CDR1 is MGHRA and CDR2 is YSYEKL. CDR3 size: 15 residues. DNA for the CDR3: TGCGCCAGCAGCCAATCGGACAGGGAACGGGAGACCCAGTACTTC. Residues: CASSQSDRERETQYF.

This clone was observed a handful of times. The rearrangement uses TRBV7-9 and TRBJ2-1, with TRBD2 identical over 16 bases. Trimming cost V 3 bases and J 0 bases; bases outside gene matches: 5. The V gene's germline CDR1 is SEHNR and CDR2 FQNEAQ (reference sequence). The CDR3 runs 19 residues. CDR3 sequence (DNA): TGTGCCAGCAGCTTTGGGACTAGCGGGGGGGAACTCTCCTACAATGAGCAGTTCTTC. Protein sequence: CASSFGTSGGELSYNEQFF.

The chain employs TRBV3-1 (or the pseudogene TRBV3-2) and TRBJ2-5; 13 bases line up with TRBD2. With V trimmed by 4 bases and J by 0 bases, 8 bases remained unmatched. Germline CDR1 LGHDT, CDR2 YNNKEL (reference sequence). The length of the CDR3 is 18 residues. CDR3 in amino acids: CASSRGTSGVPYQETQYF. CDR3 DNA sequence: TGTGCCAGCAGCCGAGGGACTAGCGGGGTGCCGTACCAAGAGACCCAGTACTTC.